Listed below are T cell receptor beta chains from one sample, sequenced in a study of human T cells and chemical hapten exposure. TCRdb recomputed calls from the RACE reads with MiXCR, one row per CDR3 protein. The profile shows about 120,000 distinct CDR3 sequences, approximately 13% of them singletons. The sequencing here drew on whole blood, taken in connection with sensitization to the hapten diphenylcyclopropenone (DPC). These receptors came from a woman under 30 with alopecia areata. Some clones in this sample may be carry-over from other donors' samples. Each CDR3 is given with its conserved first and last residue. D genes are given only for firm matches. Expanded clones get a size class; other rows say once, few or many, or leave the size out.

TRBJ1-5,NA,TRBV7-7,once,CASSLAQQNNSNQPQHF,TGTGCCAGCAGCTTAGCGCAGCAGAACAATAGCAATCAGCCCCAGCATTTT
TRBJ1-1,NA,TRBV5-1,once,CASSEGRLNTEAFF,TGCGCCAGCAGCGAGGGACGGCTGAACACTGAAGCTTTCTTT
TRBJ2-1,TRBD1,TRBV29-1,few,CSAQQGARNEQFF,TGCAGCGCCCAACAGGGGGCGCGAAATGAGCAGTTCTTC
TRBJ2-4,TRBD2,TRBV4-3,many,CASSQDSAGRVVNIQYF,TGCGCCAGCAGCCAAGATTCTGCAGGGAGGGTTGTTAACATTCAGTACTTC
TRBJ2-7,NA,TRBV18,NA,CASSPPGSLPYEQYF,TGTGCCAGCTCACCACCAGGGTCTTTACCCTACGAGCAGTACTTC
TRBJ2-5,NA,TRBV29-1,many,CSVEGGGEDITETQYF,TGCAGCGTTGAAGGAGGGGGGGAGGACATAACTGAGACCCAGTACTTC
TRBJ2-7,NA,TRBV5-1,many,CASSLEGAYEQYF,TGCGCCAGCAGCTTGGAAGGAGCCTACGAGCAGTACTTC
TRBJ2-4,NA,TRBV7-2,NA,CASSLRGIAKNIQYF,TGTGCCAGCAGCTTACGAGGGATAGCCAAAAACATTCAGTACTTC
TRBJ2-6,TRBD1,TRBV6-2/TRBV6-3,many,CASGVQGDGANVLTF,TGTGCCAGCGGGGTTCAGGGGGACGGGGCCAACGTCCTGACTTTC
TRBJ2-7,NA,TRBV7-9,NA,CASRSGSYEQYF,TGTGCCAGCAGATCCGGCTCCTACGAGCAGTACTTC
TRBJ1-1,NA,TRBV2,many,CASSAPLGRNTEAFF,TGTGCCAGCAGTGCCCCCCTCGGGCGGAACACTGAAGCTTTCTTT
TRBJ1-1,TRBD1,TRBV6-2/TRBV6-3,NA,CASSYYYTGGRNTEAFF,TGTGCCAGCAGTTACTACTACACAGGGGGCAGGAACACTGAAGCTTTCTTT
TRBJ2-7,TRBD1,TRBV2,NA,CASSEGTGLGRQYF,TGTGCCAGCAGTGAAGGGACAGGGTTGGGGAGGCAGTACTTC
TRBJ2-7,NA,TRBV20-1,NA,CSAREWVTYEQYF,TGCAGTGCTAGAGAGTGGGTAACCTACGAGCAGTACTTC
TRBJ1-1,NA,TRBV6-2/TRBV6-3,NA,CASSETENTEAFF,TGTGCCAGCAGTGAGACGGAGAACACTGAAGCTTTCTTT
TRBJ2-1,NA,TRBV6-1,NA,CVSSEARPSEQFF,TGTGTCAGCAGTGAAGCCCGTCCCTCTGAGCAGTTCTTC
TRBJ1-6,NA,TRBV6-2/TRBV6-3,many,CASSYPGQNSPLHF,TGTGCCAGCAGTTACCCAGGACAGAATTCACCCCTCCACTTT
TRBJ1-5,NA,TRBV6-2/TRBV6-3,few,CASSYREGVQPQHF,TGTGCCAGCAGTTACAGGGAAGGGGTTCAGCCCCAGCATTTT
TRBJ1-2,NA,TRBV27,NA,CASSTQVRYTF,TGTGCCAGCAGTACGCAGGTGCGCTACACCTTC
TRBJ1-1,NA,TRBV12-3/TRBV12-4,few,CASRGMQVNTEAFF,TGTGCCAGCAGAGGTATGCAGGTTAACACTGAAGCTTTCTTT
TRBJ2-7,NA,TRBV30,few,CAWSMTRGGHSYEQYF,TGTGCCTGGAGCATGACACGTGGGGGCCACTCCTACGAGCAGTACTTC
TRBJ1-1,NA,TRBV11-2,few,CASSLLQGTITEAFF,TGTGCCAGCAGCTTACTTCAGGGTACCATCACTGAAGCTTTCTTT
TRBJ2-3,NA,TRBV20-1,many,CSARDSWFGTDTQYF,TGCAGTGCTAGAGATAGTTGGTTCGGCACAGATACGCAGTATTTT
TRBJ2-7,TRBD1,TRBV29-1,NA,CSVTGTGAYEQYF,TGCAGCGTAACCGGGACAGGGGCCTACGAGCAGTACTTC
TRBJ2-7,NA,TRBV28,few,CASSLLVQYF,TGTGCCAGTTCCTTGTTGGTGCAGTACTTC
TRBJ2-7,TRBD1,TRBV12-3/TRBV12-4,many,CASSPTGGSYEQYF,TGTGCCAGCAGCCCAACAGGGGGCTCCTACGAGCAGTACTTC
TRBJ2-7,TRBD1,TRBV7-9,NA,CASSLGTGIYEQYF,TGTGCCAGCAGCTTAGGGACAGGGATCTACGAGCAGTACTTC
TRBJ2-3,TRBD1,TRBV18,many,CASSLRQGPTDTQYF,TGTGCCAGCTCACTCAGACAGGGCCCAACAGATACGCAGTATTTT
TRBJ2-1,TRBD2,TRBV7-2,NA,CASSQGGLAGRSYNEQFF,TGTGCCAGCAGCCAGGGGGGACTAGCGGGACGCTCCTACAATGAGCAGTTCTTC
TRBJ1-2,TRBD1,TRBV18,many,CASSPGTGDYGYTF,TGTGCCAGCTCACCCGGGACAGGGGACTATGGCTACACCTTC
TRBJ2-7,NA,TRBV6-2/TRBV6-3,NA,CASRVTGQPSYEQYF,TGTGCCAGCAGAGTAACAGGGCAGCCTTCCTACGAGCAGTACTTC
TRBJ2-2,NA,TRBV18,few,CASSLRTEETGELFF,TGTGCCAGCTCGCTAAGGACAGAGGAGACCGGGGAGCTGTTTTTT
TRBJ2-1,NA,TRBV10-3,NA,CAIRTDRASDNEQFF,TGTGCCATCAGGACGGATAGGGCGTCGGACAATGAGCAGTTCTTC
TRBJ1-1,NA,TRBV12-5,many,CASGLAKGKGETEAFF,TGTGCTAGTGGTTTGGCCAAGGGCAAAGGTGAAACTGAAGCTTTCTTT
TRBJ2-7,NA,TRBV7-9,few,CASRGRKYEQYF,TGTGCCAGCCGAGGACGTAAATACGAGCAGTACTTC
TRBJ2-1,TRBD2,TRBV6-4,few,CASSDILRGYNEQFF,TGTGCCAGCAGTGACATCCTGCGGGGGTACAATGAGCAGTTCTTC
TRBJ1-5,NA,TRBV10-2,few,CATEMGHSNQPQHF,TGCGCCACCGAGATGGGGCATAGCAATCAGCCCCAGCATTTT
TRBJ1-5,TRBD1,TRBV7-2,NA,CASSGQGALSNQPQHF,TGTGCCAGCAGCGGACAGGGGGCCCTATCCAATCAGCCCCAGCATTTT
TRBJ2-3,TRBD2,TRBV19,NA,CASSMAGLAGSTDTQYF,TGTGCCAGTAGTATGGCGGGACTAGCCGGTAGCACAGATACGCAGTATTTT
TRBJ1-6,NA,TRBV5-1,few,CASSRDGSSYNSPLHF,TGCGCCAGCAGCCGGGACGGTAGCTCCTATAATTCACCCCTCCACTTT
TRBJ1-4,TRBD1,TRBV12-3/TRBV12-4,NA,CASSLVQGVESWRKLFF,TGTGCCAGCAGTTTGGTCCAGGGGGTCGAGAGTTGGAGAAAACTGTTTTTT
TRBJ2-3,NA,TRBV20-1,NA,CSCIRASGTDTQYF,TGCAGCTGCATAAGGGCTAGCGGCACAGATACGCAGTATTTT
TRBJ2-2,TRBD1,TRBV29-1,once,CSVRQGATGELFF,TGCAGCGTCCGACAGGGGGCGACCGGGGAGCTGTTTTTT
TRBJ2-7,TRBD2,TRBV29-1,many,CSVTPGGPYEQYF,TGCAGCGTGACACCGGGGGGGCCCTACGAGCAGTACTTC
TRBJ2-7,NA,TRBV7-9,NA,CASSLEGAVGSF,TGTGCCAGCAGCTTAGAAGGGGCGGTCGGGAGCTTC
TRBJ2-3,NA,TRBV11-2,many,CASSTLESTDTQYF,TGTGCCAGCAGCACTCTAGAGAGCACAGATACGCAGTATTTT
TRBJ2-6,NA,TRBV3-1,few,CASSPRGGVGQGRSGANVLTF,TGTGCCAGCAGCCCCAGGGGGGGTGTCGGACAGGGACGATCTGGGGCCAACGTCCTGACTTTC
TRBJ1-1,NA,TRBV18,NA,CASSPKGGSTEAFF,TGTGCCAGCTCACCGAAAGGGGGGAGCACTGAAGCTTTCTTT
TRBJ1-2,TRBD1,TRBV3-1,few,CASSQGQTIYRGYTF,TGTGCCAGCAGCCAGGGACAGACAATCTATCGAGGCTACACCTTC